Listed here is a single T cell receptor beta chain. Its antigen is not identified. The data are from a study of T cell responses to AZD1222 COVID-19 vaccine. TCRdb keeps only in-frame clones here, not all; method: immunoSEQ multiplex PCR. The data hold about 100,000 clones, with more than 75% observed a single time. The CDR3 has 14 amino acids. From germline, CDR1 is ENHRY and CDR2 SYGVKD. Trimming took off 8 bases at V and 0 bases at J, with 13 bases between the two ends. Study results and limitations: Most donors were white British and more were female, and clonal diversity was possibly underestimated.

The chain uses TRBV10-3 and TRBJ1-2; no firm D call. The receptor comes from an adult in good health. The sample was peripheral blood, taken on day 0 of AZD1222 vaccination. Here the CDR3 reads CAIPHGHSNYGYTF. The CDR3 DNA reads TGTGCCATCCCCCATGGCCATTCTAACTATGGCTACACCTTC.